This T cell receptor (beta chain) derives from a study of circulating tumor DNA in untreated peripheral T-cell lymphoma (dated by TCRdb to the early 2020s). Overall study outcomes, separate from this receptor: Tumor-specific clonotypes were identified in about three quarters of patients, from roughly 86% of baseline tissues and 67% of baseline serum samples.

The library was made by the immunoSEQ multiplex PCR assay. Entries here come from immuneACCESS through TCRdb and include only in-frame sequences with V and J called. Some clones fail to appear in such tables; in the studies checked, an unresolved V gene covers under half of the shortfall, and the cause of the remainder is unknown. The sample table records about 8,900 clones; roughly 82% of these occur just once. Of the sample, around 2% is held by the ten largest clones. Including cysteine and phenylalanine, the CDR3 has 13 amino acids. The retained sequence is limited to the CDR3, 39 bases, with the frame set at the first base. The germline V gene supplies CDR1 SGHTS and CDR2 YDEGEE. V loses 4 bases of germline sequence and J loses 6 bases, and the interval between the two ends is 14 bases. Baseline tumor tissue collected before treatment was sequenced to identify tumor-specific TCR clonotypes. Next-generation sequencing of T-cell receptor sequences was used to monitor peripheral T-cell lymphoma patients receiving frontline treatment on a trial.

In regard to this clone: Its specific antigen is unknown. It has no much larger one-base neighbor in the sample; base qualities were not kept.

The clonotype originates from a human donor with peripheral T-cell lymphoma. The sample comprised tumor tissue. The chain links TRBV5-8 with TRBJ2-7; the D region possibly corresponds to TRBD1 (5 bases align). The DNA sequence reads TGTGCCAGCAGCCAAAATGACAGAGGCGAGCAGTACTTC. It is translated as CASSQNDRGEQYF.